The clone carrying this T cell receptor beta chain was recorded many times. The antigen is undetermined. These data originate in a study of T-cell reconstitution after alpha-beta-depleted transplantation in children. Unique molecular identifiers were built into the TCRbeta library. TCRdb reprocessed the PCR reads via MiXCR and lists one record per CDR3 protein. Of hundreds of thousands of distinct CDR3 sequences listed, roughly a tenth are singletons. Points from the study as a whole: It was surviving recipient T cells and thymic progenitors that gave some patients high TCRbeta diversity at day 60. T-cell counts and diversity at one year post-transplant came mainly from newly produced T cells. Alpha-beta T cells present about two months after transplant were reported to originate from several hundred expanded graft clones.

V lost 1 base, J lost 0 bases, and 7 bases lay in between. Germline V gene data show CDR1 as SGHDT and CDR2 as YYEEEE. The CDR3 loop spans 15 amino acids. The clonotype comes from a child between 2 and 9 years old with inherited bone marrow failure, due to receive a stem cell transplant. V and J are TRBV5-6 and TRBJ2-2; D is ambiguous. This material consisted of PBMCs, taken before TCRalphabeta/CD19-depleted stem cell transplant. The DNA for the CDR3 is TGTGCCAGCAGCTTGTTTGACACGAACACCGGGGAGCTGTTTTTT. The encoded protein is CASSLFDTNTGELFF. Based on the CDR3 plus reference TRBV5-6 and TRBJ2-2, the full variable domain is DAGVTQSPTHLIKTRGQQVTLRCSPKSGHDTVSWYQQALGQGPQFIFQYYEEEERQRGNFPDRFSGHQFPNYSSELNVNALLLGDSALYLCASSLFDTNTGELFFGEGSRLTVL.